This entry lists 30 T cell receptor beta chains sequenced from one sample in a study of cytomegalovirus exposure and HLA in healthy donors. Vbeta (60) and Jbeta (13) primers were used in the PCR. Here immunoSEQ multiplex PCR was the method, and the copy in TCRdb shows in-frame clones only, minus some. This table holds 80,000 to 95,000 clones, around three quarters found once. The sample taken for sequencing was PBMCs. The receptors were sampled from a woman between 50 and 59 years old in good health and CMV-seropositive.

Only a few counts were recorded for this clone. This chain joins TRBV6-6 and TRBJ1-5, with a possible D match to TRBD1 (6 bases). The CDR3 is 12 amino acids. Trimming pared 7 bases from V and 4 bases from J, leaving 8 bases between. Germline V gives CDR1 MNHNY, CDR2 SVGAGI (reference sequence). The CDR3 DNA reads TGTGCCAGCAAAGGGGGAAATCAGCCCCAGCATTTT. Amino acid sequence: CASKGGNQPQHF.

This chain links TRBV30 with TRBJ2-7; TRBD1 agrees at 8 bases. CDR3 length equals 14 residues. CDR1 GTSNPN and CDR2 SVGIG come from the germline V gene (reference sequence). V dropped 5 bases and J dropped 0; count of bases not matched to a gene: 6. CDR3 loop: CAWETGAISYEQYF. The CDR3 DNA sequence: TGTGCCTGGGAGACAGGGGCAATCTCCTACGAGCAGTACTTC.

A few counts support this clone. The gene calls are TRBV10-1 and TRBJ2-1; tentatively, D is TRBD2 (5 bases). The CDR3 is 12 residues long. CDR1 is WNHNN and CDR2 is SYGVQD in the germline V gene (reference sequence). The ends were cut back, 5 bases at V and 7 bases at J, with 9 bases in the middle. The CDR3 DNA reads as TGCGCCAGCAGTAGCGGTCCTAATGAGCAGTTCTTC. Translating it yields CASSSGPNEQFF.

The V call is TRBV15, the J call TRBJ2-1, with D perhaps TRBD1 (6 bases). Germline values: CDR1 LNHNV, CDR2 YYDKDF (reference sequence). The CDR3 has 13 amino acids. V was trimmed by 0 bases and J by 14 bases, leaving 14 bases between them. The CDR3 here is CATSRDRGYDKFF. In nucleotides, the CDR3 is TGTGCCACCAGCAGAGATAGGGGGTATGATAAGTTCTTC.

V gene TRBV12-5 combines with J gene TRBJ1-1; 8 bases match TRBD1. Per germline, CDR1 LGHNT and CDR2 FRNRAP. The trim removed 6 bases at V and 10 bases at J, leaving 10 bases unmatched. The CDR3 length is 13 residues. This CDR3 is CASGPTNRGSAFF. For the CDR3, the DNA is TGTGCTAGTGGCCCAACGAACAGGGGGTCAGCTTTCTTT.

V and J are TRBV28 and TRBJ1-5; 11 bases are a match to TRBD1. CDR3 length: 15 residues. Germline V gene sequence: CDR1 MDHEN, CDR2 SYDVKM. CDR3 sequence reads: CSAGTGGNANQPQHF. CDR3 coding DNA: TGTTCCGCAGGGACAGGGGGAAACGCCAATCAGCCCCAGCATTTT.

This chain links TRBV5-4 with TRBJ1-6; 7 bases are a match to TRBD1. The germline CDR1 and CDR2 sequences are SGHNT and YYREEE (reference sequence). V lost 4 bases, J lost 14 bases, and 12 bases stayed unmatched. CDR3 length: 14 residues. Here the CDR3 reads CASSPRDSPATLHF. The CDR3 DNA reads TGTGCCAGCAGCCCCAGGGACAGCCCAGCCACCCTCCACTTT.

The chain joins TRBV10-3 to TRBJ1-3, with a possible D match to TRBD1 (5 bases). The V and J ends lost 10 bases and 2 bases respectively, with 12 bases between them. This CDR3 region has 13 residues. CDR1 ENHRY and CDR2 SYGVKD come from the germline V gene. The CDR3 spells CATSGGTGNTIYF. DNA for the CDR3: TGTGCCACCTCGGGGGGAACTGGAAACACCATATATTTT.

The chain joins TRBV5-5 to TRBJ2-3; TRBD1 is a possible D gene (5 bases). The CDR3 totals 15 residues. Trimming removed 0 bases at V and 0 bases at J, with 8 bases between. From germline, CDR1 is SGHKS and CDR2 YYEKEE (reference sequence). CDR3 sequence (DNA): TGTGCCAGCAGCTTGGGACAGTTTAGCACAGATACGCAGTATTTT. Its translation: CASSLGQFSTDTQYF.

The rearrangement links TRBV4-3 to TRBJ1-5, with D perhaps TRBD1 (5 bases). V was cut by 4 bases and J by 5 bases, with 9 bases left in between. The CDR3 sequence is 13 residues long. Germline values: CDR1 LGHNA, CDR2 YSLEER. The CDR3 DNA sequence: TGCGCCAGCAGCCTTGGGGGGGATCAGCCCCAGCATTTT. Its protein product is CASSLGGDQPQHF.

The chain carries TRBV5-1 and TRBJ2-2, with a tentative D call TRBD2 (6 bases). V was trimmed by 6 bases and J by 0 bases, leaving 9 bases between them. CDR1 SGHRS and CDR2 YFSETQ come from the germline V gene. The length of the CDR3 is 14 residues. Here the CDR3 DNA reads TGCGCCAGCAAGGCGGGACCGAACACCGGGGAGCTGTTTTTT. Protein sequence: CASKAGPNTGELFF. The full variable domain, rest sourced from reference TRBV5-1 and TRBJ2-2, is KAGVTQTPRYLIKTRGQQVTLSCSPISGHRSVSWYQQTPGQGLQFLFEYFSETQRNKGNFPGRFSGRQFSNSRSEMNVSTLELGDSALYLCASKAGPNTGELFFGEGSRLTVL.

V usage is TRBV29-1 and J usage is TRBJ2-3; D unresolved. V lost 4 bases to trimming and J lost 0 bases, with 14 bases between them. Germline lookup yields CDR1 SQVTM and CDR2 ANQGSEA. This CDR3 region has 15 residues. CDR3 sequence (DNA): TGCAGCGTTGTCGGTGTCTTACCTAGCACAGATACGCAGTATTTT. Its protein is CSVVGVLPSTDTQYF.

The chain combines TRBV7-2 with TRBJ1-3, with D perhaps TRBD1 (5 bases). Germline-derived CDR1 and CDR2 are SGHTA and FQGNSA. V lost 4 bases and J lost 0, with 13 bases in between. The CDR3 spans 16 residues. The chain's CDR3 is CASSSLGGASGNTIYF. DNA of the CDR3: TGTGCCAGCAGCTCTCTAGGAGGGGCCTCTGGAAACACCATATATTTT.

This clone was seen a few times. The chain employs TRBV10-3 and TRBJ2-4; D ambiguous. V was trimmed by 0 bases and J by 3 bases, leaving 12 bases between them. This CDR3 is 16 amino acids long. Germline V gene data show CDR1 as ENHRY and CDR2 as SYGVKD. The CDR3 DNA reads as TGTGCCATCAGTGAGTCCAGTATCCGCCTCAAAAACATTCAGTACTTC. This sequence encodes CAISESSIRLKNIQYF.

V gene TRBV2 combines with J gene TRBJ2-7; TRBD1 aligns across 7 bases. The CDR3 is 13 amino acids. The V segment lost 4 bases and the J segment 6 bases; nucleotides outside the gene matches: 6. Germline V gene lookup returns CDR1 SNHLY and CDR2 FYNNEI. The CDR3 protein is CASSVDRDREQYF. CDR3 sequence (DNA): TGTGCCAGCAGTGTCGACAGGGATCGCGAGCAGTACTTC.

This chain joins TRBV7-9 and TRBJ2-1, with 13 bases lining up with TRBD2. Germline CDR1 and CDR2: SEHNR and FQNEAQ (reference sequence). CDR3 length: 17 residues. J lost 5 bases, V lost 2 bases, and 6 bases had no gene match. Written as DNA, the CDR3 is TGTGCCAGCAGCTTACCTCGACTAGCGGGAGGCAACAATGAGCAGTTCTTC. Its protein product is CASSLPRLAGGNNEQFF.

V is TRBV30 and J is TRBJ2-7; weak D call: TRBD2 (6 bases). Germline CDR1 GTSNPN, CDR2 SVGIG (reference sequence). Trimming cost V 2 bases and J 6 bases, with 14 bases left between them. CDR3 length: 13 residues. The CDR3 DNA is TGTGCCTGGAGTCAGAGACTAGACGGCGAGCAGTACTTC. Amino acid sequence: CAWSQRLDGEQYF.

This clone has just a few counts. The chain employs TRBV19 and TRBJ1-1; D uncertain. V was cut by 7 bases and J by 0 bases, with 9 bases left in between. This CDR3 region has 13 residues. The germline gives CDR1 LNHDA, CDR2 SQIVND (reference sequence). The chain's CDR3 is CASTPRLNTEAFF. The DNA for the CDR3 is TGTGCCAGTACCCCGCGGTTGAACACTGAAGCTTTCTTT.

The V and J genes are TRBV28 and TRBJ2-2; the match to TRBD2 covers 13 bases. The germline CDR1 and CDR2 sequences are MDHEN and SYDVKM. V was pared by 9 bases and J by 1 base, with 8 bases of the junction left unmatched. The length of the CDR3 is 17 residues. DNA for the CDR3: TGTGCCAGTCTGCGGACTAGCGGGAGTTGGAACACCGGGGAGCTGTTTTTT. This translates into CASLRTSGSWNTGELFF.

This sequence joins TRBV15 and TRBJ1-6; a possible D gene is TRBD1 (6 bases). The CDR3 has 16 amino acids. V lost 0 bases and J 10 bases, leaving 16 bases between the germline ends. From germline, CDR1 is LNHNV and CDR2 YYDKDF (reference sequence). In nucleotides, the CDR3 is TGTGCCACCAGCAGAGATGTTGGACAGAGTGGGTCACCCCTCCACTTT. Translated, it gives CATSRDVGQSGSPLHF.

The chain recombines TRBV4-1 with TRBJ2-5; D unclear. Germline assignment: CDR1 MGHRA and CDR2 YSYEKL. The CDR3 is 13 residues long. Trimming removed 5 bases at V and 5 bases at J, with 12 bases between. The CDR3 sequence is CASSITLPETQYF. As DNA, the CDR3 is TGCGCCAGCAGCATCACTCTGCCGGAGACCCAGTACTTC.

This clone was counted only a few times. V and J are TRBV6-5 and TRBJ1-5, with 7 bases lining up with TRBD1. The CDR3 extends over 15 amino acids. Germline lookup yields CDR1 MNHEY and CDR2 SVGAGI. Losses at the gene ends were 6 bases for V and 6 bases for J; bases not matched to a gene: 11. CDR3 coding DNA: TGTGCCAGCAGCCCTGGACAGGAACCCACTCAGCCCCAGCATTTT. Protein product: CASSPGQEPTQPQHF.

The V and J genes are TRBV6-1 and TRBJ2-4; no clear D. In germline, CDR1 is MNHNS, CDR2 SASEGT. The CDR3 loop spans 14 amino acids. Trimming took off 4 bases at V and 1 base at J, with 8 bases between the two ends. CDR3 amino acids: CASSAPVAKNIQYF. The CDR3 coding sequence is TGTGCCAGCAGTGCCCCCGTCGCCAAAAACATTCAGTACTTC.

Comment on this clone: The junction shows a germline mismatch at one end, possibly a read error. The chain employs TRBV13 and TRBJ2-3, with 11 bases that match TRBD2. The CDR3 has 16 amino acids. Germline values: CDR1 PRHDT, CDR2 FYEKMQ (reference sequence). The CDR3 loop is CASSSLAGGPTNTQYF. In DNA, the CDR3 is TGTGCCAGCAGCTCCCTAGCGGGAGGCCCCACAAATACGCAGTATTTT.

The CDR3 coding sequence is TGTGCCAGCCGCCAGGGGACTAGCGGGCCCTACGAGCAGTACTTC. Amino acid sequence: CASRQGTSGPYEQYF. V usage is TRBV2 and J usage is TRBJ2-7; 12 bases are shared with TRBD2. This CDR3 contains 15 residues. Germline loops: CDR1 SNHLY, CDR2 FYNNEI. V was pared by 8 bases and J by 2 bases, with 7 bases of the junction left unmatched.

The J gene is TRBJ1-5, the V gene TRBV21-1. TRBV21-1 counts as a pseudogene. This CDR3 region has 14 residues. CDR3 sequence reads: CASPIRGGNQPQHF. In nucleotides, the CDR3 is TGTGCCAGTCCCATACGAGGTGGCAATCAGCCCCAGCATTTT.

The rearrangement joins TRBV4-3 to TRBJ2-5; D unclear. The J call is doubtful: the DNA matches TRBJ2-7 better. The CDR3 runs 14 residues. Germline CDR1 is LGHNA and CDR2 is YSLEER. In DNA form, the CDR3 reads TGCGCCAGCAGCCAAGTGGTTGGTTCCTACGAGCAGTACTTC. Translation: CASSQVVGSYEQYF.

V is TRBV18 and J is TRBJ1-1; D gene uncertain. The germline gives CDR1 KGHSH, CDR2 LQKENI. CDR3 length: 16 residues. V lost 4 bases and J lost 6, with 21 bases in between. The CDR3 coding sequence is TGTGCCAGCTCACTATACGACCTCGGGAGTGTACCTGAAGCTTTCTTT. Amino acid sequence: CASSLYDLGSVPEAFF.

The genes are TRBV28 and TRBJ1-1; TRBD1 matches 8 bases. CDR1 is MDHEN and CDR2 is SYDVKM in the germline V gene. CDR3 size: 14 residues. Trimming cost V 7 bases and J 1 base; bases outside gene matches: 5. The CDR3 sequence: CASTRGTGNTEAFF. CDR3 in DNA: TGTGCCAGCACCAGAGGGACAGGGAACACTGAAGCTTTCTTT.

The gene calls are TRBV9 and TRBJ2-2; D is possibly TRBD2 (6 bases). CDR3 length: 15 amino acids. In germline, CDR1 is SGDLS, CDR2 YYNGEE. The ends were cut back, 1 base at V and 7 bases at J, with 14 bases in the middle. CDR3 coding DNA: TGTGCCAGCAGCGTACTGGGGGGAATTGGCGGGGAGCTGTTTTTT. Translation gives CASSVLGGIGGELFF.